Listed below are T cell receptor beta chains from one sample, sequenced in a study of early T cells in non-severe SARS-CoV-2 infection. TCRdb analysed the 5' RACE reads with MiXCR anew, one entry per CDR3 protein. The sample lists 40,000 to 55,000 distinct CDR3 sequences; about 25% were seen once. Sequencing used whole blood, obtained at baseline. The source is an adult who was a healthcare worker with PCR-confirmed SARS-CoV-2 infection or an uninfected control (not recorded which). The CDR3 runs from the conserved cysteine through the conserved F or W. The order of the fields is V gene, clone size, J gene, D gene, CDR3 protein, CDR3 DNA. A D gene is named only where the DNA matches it firmly. Size is omitted from some rows. Given values are once, few, many or a class for expanded clones.

TRBV4-2	-	TRBJ2-2	TRBD1	CASSQDHGTGGENGELFF	TGTGCCAGCAGCCAAGATCACGGGACAGGGGGCGAAAACGGGGAGCTGTTTTTT
TRBV6-1	many	TRBJ1-1	-	CASSEFPSESEAFF	TGTGCCAGCAGTGAATTTCCCAGCGAGTCTGAAGCTTTCTTT
TRBV20-1	few	TRBJ2-5	-	CSATFQETQYF	TGCAGTGCAACTTTCCAAGAGACCCAGTACTTC
TRBV19	-	TRBJ1-5	TRBD1	CASSTPETGSGQPQHF	TGTGCCAGTAGTACCCCCGAGACAGGGAGTGGTCAGCCCCAGCATTTT
TRBV20-1	-	TRBJ1-1	-	CSASNPGRGITEAFF	TGCAGTGCTAGTAACCCAGGGAGGGGCATCACTGAAGCTTTCTTT
TRBV20-1	few	TRBJ2-2	TRBD2	CSALTSGGPYTGELFF	TGCAGTGCTTTGACTAGCGGGGGGCCGTACACCGGGGAGCTGTTTTTT
TRBV4-3	-	TRBJ2-1	-	CASSQDGGGGEQFF	TGCGCCAGCAGCCAAGATGGAGGGGGCGGCGAGCAGTTCTTC
TRBV12-3/TRBV12-4	-	TRBJ1-1	TRBD1	CASSLTGARDTEAFF	TGTGCCAGCAGTTTGACAGGGGCGAGGGACACTGAAGCTTTCTTT
TRBV5-4	few	TRBJ1-2	-	CASSRLGVGVYGYTF	TGTGCCAGCAGCAGGCTGGGGGTAGGAGTCTATGGCTACACCTTC
TRBV28	few	TRBJ1-5	-	CASEEVNQPQHF	TGTGCCAGCGAGGAGGTTAATCAGCCCCAGCATTTT
TRBV6-6	-	TRBJ1-1	TRBD1	CASSKDRVYTEAFF	TGTGCCAGCAGTAAGGACAGGGTCTACACTGAAGCTTTCTTT
TRBV7-9	few	TRBJ1-5	TRBD1	CASSFGTDWGPQHF	TGTGCCAGCAGCTTTGGGACAGACTGGGGGCCCCAGCATTTT
TRBV25-1	few	TRBJ1-2	TRBD1	CASSFPGQGASGYTF	TGTGCCAGCAGTTTCCCGGGACAGGGGGCTTCGGGCTACACCTTC
TRBV2	few	TRBJ2-3	TRBD2	CASSEGSGGATDTQYF	TGTGCCAGCAGTGAAGGTTCCGGGGGGGCCACAGATACGCAGTATTTT
TRBV20-1	-	TRBJ2-3	TRBD2	CSAQPGLAGGSGTDTQYF	TGCAGTGCTCAACCGGGACTAGCGGGGGGGTCCGGCACAGATACGCAGTATTTT
TRBV7-6	-	TRBJ2-5	-	CASSPFSQETQYF	TGTGCCAGCAGCCCATTCTCACAGGAGACCCAGTACTTC
TRBV7-9	-	TRBJ1-1	TRBD1	CASSHRQGTQAFF	TGTGCCAGCAGCCACAGACAGGGGACCCAAGCTTTCTTT
TRBV11-2	few	TRBJ1-2	TRBD1	CASSFNRQGGYGYTF	TGTGCCAGCAGCTTTAATCGACAGGGGGGCTATGGCTACACCTTC
TRBV28	many	TRBJ2-3	-	CASSLSGPGQTDTQYF	TGTGCCAGCAGTTTGTCAGGACCCGGACAAACAGATACGCAGTATTTT
TRBV5-6	few	TRBJ1-3	-	CASSVDGVSGNTIYF	TGTGCCAGCAGCGTGGACGGGGTCTCTGGAAACACCATATATTTT
TRBV5-1	many	TRBJ2-7	-	CASSLGGTPYEQYF	TGCGCCAGCAGCTTGGGGGGAACTCCCTACGAGCAGTACTTC
TRBV7-9	few	TRBJ2-1	TRBD2	CASSLIPSGNYEQFF	TGTGCCAGCAGCTTAATTCCTAGCGGGAACTATGAGCAGTTCTTC
TRBV14	few	TRBJ2-7	-	CASSQDWSRSYEQYF	TGTGCCAGCAGCCAAGATTGGTCGCGATCCTACGAGCAGTACTTC
TRBV18	-	TRBJ1-2	-	CASSADANYGYTF	TGTGCCAGCTCGGCGGATGCTAACTATGGCTACACCTTC
TRBV12-3/TRBV12-4	-	TRBJ1-1	-	CASSLWGARETEAFF	TGTGCCAGCAGTTTATGGGGGGCCAGGGAAACTGAAGCTTTCTTT
TRBV7-2	few	TRBJ2-1	TRBD2	CASSHYTSGGNNEQFF	TGTGCCAGCAGCCATTACACTAGCGGGGGGAACAATGAGCAGTTCTTC
TRBV4-3	-	TRBJ1-1	-	CASSQGVGQGYTEAFF	TGCGCCAGCAGCCAAGGGGTAGGGCAGGGCTATACTGAAGCTTTCTTT
TRBV7-2	few	TRBJ1-6	-	CASSSRPKANSPLHF	TGTGCCAGCAGCTCCAGACCGAAAGCGAATTCACCCCTCCACTTT
TRBV7-2	few	TRBJ1-5	-	CASSLAGWAVNQPQHF	TGTGCCAGCAGCTTAGCGGGGTGGGCGGTTAATCAGCCCCAGCATTTT
TRBV25-1	few	TRBJ2-5	-	CASTPAGHQETQYF	TGTGCCAGCACCCCCGCGGGACACCAAGAGACCCAGTACTTC
TRBV7-2	few	TRBJ2-3	TRBD2	CASSSTSGDTQYF	TGTGCCAGCAGCTCCACTAGCGGGGATACGCAGTATTTT
TRBV20-1	-	TRBJ2-3	-	CSARWLANPDTQYF	TGCAGTGCTAGATGGCTAGCCAATCCAGATACGCAGTATTTT
TRBV5-1	-	TRBJ1-6	-	CASSPAGQGNSPLHF	TGCGCCAGCAGCCCCGCGGGACAAGGGAATTCACCCCTCCACTTT
TRBV30	-	TRBJ2-3	TRBD2	CAWRPSGGFTDTQYF	TGTGCCTGGAGACCCAGCGGGGGTTTTACAGATACGCAGTATTTT
TRBV9	-	TRBJ2-3	-	CASSVRGNTDTQYF	TGTGCCAGCAGCGTACGAGGGAACACAGATACGCAGTATTTT
TRBV18	-	TRBJ2-3	-	CASSLQPGQRGPDTQYF	TGTGCCAGCTCACTTCAACCGGGACAGCGGGGGCCAGATACGCAGTATTTT
TRBV9	few	TRBJ1-2	TRBD1	CASSPMGTVYGYTF	TGTGCCAGCAGCCCCATGGGGACAGTATATGGCTACACCTTC
TRBV20-1	-	TRBJ2-7	-	CSARLRGLSYEQYF	TGCAGTGCTAGACTCCGGGGTCTCTCCTACGAGCAGTACTTC
TRBV27	-	TRBJ2-2	-	CASSSRDSPSPELFF	TGTGCCAGCAGTTCCCGGGACTCGCCGTCCCCGGAGCTGTTTTTT
TRBV24-1	-	TRBJ2-3	TRBD1	CATSDGLPTGRATDTQYF	TGTGCCACCAGTGATGGCCTCCCGACAGGGCGGGCCACAGATACGCAGTATTTT
TRBV10-3	-	TRBJ2-1	-	CAIRNRDIVNEQFF	TGTGCCATCAGAAACAGGGATATAGTCAATGAGCAGTTCTTC
TRBV12-3/TRBV12-4	few	TRBJ2-2	TRBD2	CASRPWGGTGELFF	TGTGCCAGCAGGCCATGGGGGGGCACCGGGGAGCTGTTTTTT
TRBV5-1	medium-sized	TRBJ2-7	TRBD1	CASSLMTGYEQYF	TGCGCCAGCAGCTTGATGACAGGGTACGAGCAGTACTTC
TRBV12-3/TRBV12-4	few	TRBJ1-1	TRBD1	CAAHRQGLSTEAFF	TGTGCCGCCCACAGACAGGGGCTCAGCACTGAAGCTTTCTTT
TRBV19	-	TRBJ1-2	TRBD1	CASNLDRDNYGYTF	TGTGCCAGTAATTTGGACAGGGATAACTATGGCTACACCTTC
TRBV2	-	TRBJ2-3	-	CASSGEADTQYF	TGTGCCAGCAGTGGGGAGGCAGATACGCAGTATTTT
TRBV18	few	TRBJ1-2	TRBD1	CASSLGDRTNYGYTF	TGTGCCAGCTCACTAGGGGACAGGACTAACTATGGCTACACCTTC
TRBV12-3/TRBV12-4	-	TRBJ1-3	-	CASSLSGNTIYF	TGTGCCAGCAGTTTATCTGGAAACACCATATATTTT
TRBV6-6	many	TRBJ2-6	TRBD1	CASSPSQGRGSGANVLTF	TGTGCCAGCAGCCCCTCACAGGGGAGAGGCTCTGGGGCCAACGTCCTGACTTTC
TRBV19	few	TRBJ1-3	-	CASSMAGVDTIYF	TGTGCCAGTAGTATGGCTGGGGTAGACACCATATATTTT